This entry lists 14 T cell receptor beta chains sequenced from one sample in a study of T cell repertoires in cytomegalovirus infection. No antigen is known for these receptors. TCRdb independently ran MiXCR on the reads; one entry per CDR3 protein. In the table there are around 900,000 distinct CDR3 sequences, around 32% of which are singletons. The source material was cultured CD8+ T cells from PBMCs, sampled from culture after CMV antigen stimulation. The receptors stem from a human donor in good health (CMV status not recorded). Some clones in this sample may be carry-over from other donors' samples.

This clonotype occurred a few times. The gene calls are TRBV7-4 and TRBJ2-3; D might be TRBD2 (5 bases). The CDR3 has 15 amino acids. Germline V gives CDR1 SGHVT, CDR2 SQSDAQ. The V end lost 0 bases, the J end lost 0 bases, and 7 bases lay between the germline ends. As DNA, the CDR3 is TGTGCCAGCAGCTTAGCGCGGGTGAGCACAGATACGCAGTATTTT. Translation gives CASSLARVSTDTQYF.

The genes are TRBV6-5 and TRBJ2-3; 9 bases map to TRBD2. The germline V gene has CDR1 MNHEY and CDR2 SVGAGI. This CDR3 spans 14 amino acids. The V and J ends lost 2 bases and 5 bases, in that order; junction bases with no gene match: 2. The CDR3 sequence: CASSYAGGVDTQYF. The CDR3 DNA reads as TGTGCCAGCAGTTACGCGGGGGGGGTAGATACGCAGTATTTT.

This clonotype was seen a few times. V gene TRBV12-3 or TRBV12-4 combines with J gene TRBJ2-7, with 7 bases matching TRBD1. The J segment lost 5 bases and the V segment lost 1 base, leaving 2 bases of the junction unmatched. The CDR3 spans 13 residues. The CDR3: CASSLVQGDEQYV. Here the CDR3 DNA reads TGTGCCAGCAGTTTAGTGCAGGGGGACGAGCAGTACGTC.

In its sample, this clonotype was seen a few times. CDR3 sequence reads: CASSASGGSTDTQYF. Here the CDR3 DNA reads TGTGCCAGCAGCGCGAGCGGGGGTAGCACAGATACGCAGTATTTT. The rearrangement joins TRBV9 to TRBJ2-3; TRBD2 aligns across 8 bases. Germline V gene data show CDR1 as SGDLS and CDR2 as YYNGEE. V lost 3 bases and J lost 0; bases outside the gene matches: 3. The CDR3 contains 15 residues.

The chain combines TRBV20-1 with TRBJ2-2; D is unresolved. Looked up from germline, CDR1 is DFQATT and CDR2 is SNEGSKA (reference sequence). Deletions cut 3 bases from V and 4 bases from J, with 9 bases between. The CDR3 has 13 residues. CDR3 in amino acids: CSARTIITGELFF. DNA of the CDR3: TGCAGTGCTAGGACAATTATCACCGGGGAGCTGTTTTTT.

CDR3 loop: CASSFWDRAMNTEAFF. CDR3 in DNA: TGTGCCAGCAGCTTTTGGGACAGGGCAATGAACACTGAAGCTTTCTTT. The chain couples TRBV5-6 to TRBJ1-1, with 9 bases matching TRBD1. Per germline, CDR1 SGHDT and CDR2 YYEEEE. This CDR3 is built from 16 residues. V shed 2 bases, J shed 0 bases, and the junction held 5 bases outside the gene matches.

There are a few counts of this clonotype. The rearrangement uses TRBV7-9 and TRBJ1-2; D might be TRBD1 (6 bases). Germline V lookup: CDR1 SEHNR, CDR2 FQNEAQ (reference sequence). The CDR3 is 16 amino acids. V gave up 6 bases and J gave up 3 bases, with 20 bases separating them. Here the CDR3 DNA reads TGTGCCAGCAGTTCGGGGGGGCGCGAAATCTACTATGGCTACACCTTC. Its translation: CASSSGGREIYYGYTF.

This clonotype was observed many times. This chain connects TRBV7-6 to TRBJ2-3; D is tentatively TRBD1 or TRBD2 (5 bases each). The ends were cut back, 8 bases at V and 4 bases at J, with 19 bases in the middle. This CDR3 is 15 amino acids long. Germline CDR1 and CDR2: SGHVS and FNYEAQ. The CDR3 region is CASAGGSVGPDTQYF. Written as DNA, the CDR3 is TGTGCCAGCGCTGGGGGTAGCGTTGGGCCAGATACGCAGTATTTT. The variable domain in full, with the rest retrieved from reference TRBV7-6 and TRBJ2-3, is GAGVSQSPRYKVTKRGQDVALRCDPISGHVSLYWYRQALGQGPEFLTYFNYEAQQDKSGLPNDRFSAERPEGSISTLTIQRTEQRDSAMYRCASAGGSVGPDTQYFGPGTRLTVL.

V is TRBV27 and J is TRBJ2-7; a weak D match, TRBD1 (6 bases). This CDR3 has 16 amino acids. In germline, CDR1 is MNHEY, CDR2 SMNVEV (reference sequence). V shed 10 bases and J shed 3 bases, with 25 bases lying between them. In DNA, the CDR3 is TGTGCCACCAGAGGGCTGGTTCAGGAAGGGGGCTACGAGCAGTACTTC. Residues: CATRGLVQEGGYEQYF.

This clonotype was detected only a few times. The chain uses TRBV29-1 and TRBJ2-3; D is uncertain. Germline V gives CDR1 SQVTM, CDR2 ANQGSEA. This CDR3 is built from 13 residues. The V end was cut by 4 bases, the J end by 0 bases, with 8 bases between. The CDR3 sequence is CSVGGSSTDTQYF. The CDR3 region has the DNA TGCAGCGTTGGTGGGTCGAGCACAGATACGCAGTATTTT.

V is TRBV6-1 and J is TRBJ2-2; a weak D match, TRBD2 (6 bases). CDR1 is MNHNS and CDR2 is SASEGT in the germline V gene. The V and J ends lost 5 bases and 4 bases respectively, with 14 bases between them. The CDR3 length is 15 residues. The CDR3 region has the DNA TGTGCCAGCAGTTACAAGACCGGGAGCACCGGGGAGCTGTTTTTT. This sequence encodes CASSYKTGSTGELFF.

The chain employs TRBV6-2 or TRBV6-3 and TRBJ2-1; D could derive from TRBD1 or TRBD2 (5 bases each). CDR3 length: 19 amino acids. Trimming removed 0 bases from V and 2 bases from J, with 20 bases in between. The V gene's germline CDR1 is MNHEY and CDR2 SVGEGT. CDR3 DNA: TGTGCCAGCAGTTACTCGTATTCCTGGGACGGCTCCCCCTACAATGAGCAGTTCTTC. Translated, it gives CASSYSYSWDGSPYNEQFF.

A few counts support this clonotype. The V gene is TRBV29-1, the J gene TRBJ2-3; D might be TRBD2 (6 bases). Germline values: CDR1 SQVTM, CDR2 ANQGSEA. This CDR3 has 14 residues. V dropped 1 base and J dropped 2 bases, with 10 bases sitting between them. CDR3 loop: CSVEGGEVTDTQYF. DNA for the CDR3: TGCAGCGTTGAAGGGGGGGAAGTCACAGATACGCAGTATTTT.

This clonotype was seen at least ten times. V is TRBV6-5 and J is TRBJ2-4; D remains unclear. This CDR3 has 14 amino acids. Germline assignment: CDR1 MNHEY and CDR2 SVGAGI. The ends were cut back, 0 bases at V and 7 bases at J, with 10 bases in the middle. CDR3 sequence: CASSYSSLGNIQYF. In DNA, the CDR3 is TGTGCCAGCAGTTACTCGTCCCTTGGGAACATTCAGTACTTC.